This T cell receptor (beta chain) was identified during a study of T cell repertoires in aging, cancer and after chemotherapy. In the study overall: Paired samples before and after chemotherapy came from glioblastoma patients receiving temozolomide-based therapy. Study results and limitations: Loss of evenness, beyond lost richness, contributed to age-related TCR diversity decline in cancer patients. Compared with age-matched healthy donors, untreated hematological or solid cancer patients showed higher blood TCR clonality. Immunological memory after chemotherapy cannot be judged from the repertoire data.

This clonotype is medium-sized. The antigen is not known. A mixed TRB-A/B primer pool amplified rearranged TRB by multiplex touch-down PCR. Each CDR3 protein gets one entry after TCRdb re-called the multiplex PCR reads with MiXCR. The sample lists about 820 distinct CDR3 sequences, over 20% occurring once. Peripheral blood genomic DNA, not sorted cells or RNA, was the template. Germline CDR1 and CDR2: SGHNT and YYREEE (reference sequence). V was pared by 7 bases and J by 5 bases, with 15 bases between. The CDR3 runs 13 residues. This receptor was identified in a human donor with a solid tumor. Sequencing was performed on blood. The chain employs TRBV5-4 and TRBJ1-2; tentative D call: TRBD1 (5 bases). CDR3 sequence: CASASGDGYGYTF. CDR3 DNA: TGTGCCAGCGCCAGTGGGGACGGATATGGCTACACCTTC.